Listed below are T cell receptor beta chains from one sample, sequenced in a study of T-cell memory formation after mild COVID-19. From the 5' RACE reads, TCRdb called clonotypes with MiXCR, one entry per CDR3 protein. Here the sample spans about 90,000 distinct CDR3 sequences, around an eighth being singletons. The sequenced sample consisted of PBMCs or a T cell subset sorted from them (not recorded which). Source of these receptors: an adult woman who had mild COVID-19 (a few samples of this study predate the infection). Cell type and time point are not known. Each CDR3 is given with its conserved first and last residue. D genes are given only for firm matches. Expanded clones are given a class, and other clones once, few, many or no size at all.

>-|TRBV12-3/TRBV12-4|TRBJ2-7|-
CASSLGEPEQYF
TGTGCCAGCAGTTTAGGGGAGCCCGAGCAGTACTTC
>many|TRBV4-2|TRBJ2-1|TRBD2
CASSQGHSGGLYNEQFF
TGTGCCAGCAGCCAAGGTCATAGCGGGGGCCTCTACAATGAGCAGTTCTTC
>-|TRBV5-1|TRBJ2-7|-
CASSPQGPSTYEQYF
TGCGCCAGCAGCCCCCAGGGTCCCTCTACGTACGAGCAGTACTTC
>-|TRBV20-1|TRBJ2-3|TRBD2
CSASSGGTQYF
TGCAGTGCTAGCAGCGGGGGCACGCAGTATTTT
>-|TRBV20-1|TRBJ2-7|TRBD1
CSASGGQGSYEQYF
TGCAGTGCTAGTGGGGGACAGGGATCGTACGAGCAGTACTTC
>few|TRBV29-1|TRBJ2-3|TRBD1
CSVGQGAGTDTQYF
TGCAGCGTTGGACAGGGGGCAGGCACAGATACGCAGTATTTT
>few|TRBV12-3/TRBV12-4|TRBJ2-7|TRBD1
CASSSSAGTGLYEQYF
TGTGCCAGCAGTTCTTCAGCCGGGACAGGCCTATACGAGCAGTACTTC
>-|TRBV6-1|TRBJ2-1|TRBD1
CASRDRVREQFF
TGTGCCAGCAGGGACAGGGTCCGGGAGCAGTTCTTC
>-|TRBV4-1|TRBJ1-2|-
CASSLTETGYYGYTF
TGCGCCAGCAGCCTAACAGAGACGGGGTACTATGGCTACACCTTC
>-|TRBV7-9|TRBJ2-1|TRBD2
CASSLGTWTSGDYNEQFF
TGTGCCAGCAGCTTAGGGACCTGGACTAGCGGAGATTACAATGAGCAGTTCTTC
>few|TRBV4-3|TRBJ1-1|-
CASSQGREWGNTEAFF
TGCGCCAGCAGCCAAGGTCGAGAGTGGGGGAACACTGAAGCTTTCTTT
>few|TRBV2|TRBJ2-2|TRBD2
CASSDWTSFAGELFF
TGTGCCAGCAGTGATTGGACTAGCTTCGCCGGGGAGCTGTTTTTT
>few|TRBV12-3/TRBV12-4|TRBJ1-1|-
CASSLADWSTEAFF
TGTGCCAGCAGTTTAGCGGATTGGAGCACTGAAGCTTTCTTT
>many|TRBV5-6|TRBJ2-1|-
CASSFSGHEQFF
TGTGCCAGCAGCTTTTCGGGGCACGAGCAGTTCTTC
>-|TRBV20-1|TRBJ2-7|-
CSAQMEIGSYEQYF
TGCAGTGCTCAGATGGAGATCGGCTCCTACGAGCAGTACTTC
>many|TRBV7-9|TRBJ2-7|TRBD1
CASSFGQAYEQYF
TGTGCCAGCAGCTTCGGACAGGCCTACGAGCAGTACTTC
>few|TRBV6-6|TRBJ2-6|-
CASRPLYSTLRQMGSGANVLTF
TGTGCCAGCAGACCTCTCTACTCCACTCTCCGACAAATGGGCTCTGGGGCCAACGTCCTGACTTTC
>-|TRBV12-3/TRBV12-4|TRBJ1-6|-
CASSFRGGDSPLHF
TGTGCCAGCAGTTTCAGGGGAGGAGATTCACCCCTCCACTTT
>-|TRBV23-1|TRBJ2-5|-
CASSHDGTQYF
TGCGCCAGCAGTCACGACGGGACCCAGTACTTC
>many|TRBV29-1|TRBJ2-1|TRBD2
CSVPTSGTRYEQFF
TGCAGCGTCCCCACTAGCGGGACAAGGTATGAGCAGTTCTTC
>-|TRBV7-9|TRBJ2-3|-
CASSLEVPSDTQYF
TGTGCCAGCAGCTTAGAAGTCCCCTCAGATACGCAGTATTTT
>few|TRBV27|TRBJ2-4|-
CASSPSGGSVVNIQYF
TGTGCCAGCAGCCCTTCGGGGGGCTCGGTCGTAAACATTCAGTACTTC
>-|TRBV6-6|TRBJ1-6|TRBD1
CASSYSRAGTDYNSPLHF
TGTGCCAGCAGTTATAGTAGGGCCGGGACAGACTATAATTCACCCCTCCACTTT
>few|TRBV7-9|TRBJ2-3|TRBD1
CASSSRGDRISTDTQYF
TGTGCCAGCAGCTCCCGAGGGGACAGAATTAGCACAGATACGCAGTATTTT
>few|TRBV10-3|TRBJ2-1|-
CAISSSASSYNEQFF
TGTGCCATCAGTTCTAGCGCGAGCTCCTACAATGAGCAGTTCTTC
>-|TRBV29-1|TRBJ2-1|-
CSVEAAEYEQFF
TGCAGCGTTGAAGCGGCTGAATATGAGCAGTTCTTC
>-|TRBV27|TRBJ1-5|-
CASSSGLNQPQHF
TGTGCCAGCAGTTCGGGTCTAAATCAGCCCCAGCATTTT
>-|TRBV7-9|TRBJ2-5|TRBD2
CASSSVAGGMETQYF
TGTGCCAGCAGCTCCGTAGCGGGGGGGATGGAGACCCAGTACTTC
>-|TRBV25-1|TRBJ1-2|-
CASSDGDLGYGYTF
TGTGCCAGCAGTGATGGGGACTTGGGGTATGGCTACACCTTC
>few|TRBV7-9|TRBJ2-7|-
CASRTGYSYEQYF
TGTGCCAGCCGCACGGGGTACTCCTACGAGCAGTACTTC
>few|TRBV6-2/TRBV6-3|TRBJ2-3|-
CASSVLSDTQYF
TGTGCCAGCAGTGTACTCTCAGATACGCAGTATTTT
>many|TRBV10-3|TRBJ2-1|TRBD2
CAISVPGAGDGIEQFF
TGTGCCATCAGTGTACCTGGGGCGGGAGATGGGATTGAGCAGTTCTTC
>many|TRBV4-1|TRBJ2-1|TRBD2
CASSQETGGIREQFF
TGCGCCAGCAGCCAAGAAACGGGGGGAATAAGGGAGCAGTTCTTC
>-|TRBV6-5|TRBJ2-5|TRBD2
CASQTSGEETQYF
TGTGCCAGCCAGACTAGCGGGGAAGAGACCCAGTACTTC
>few|TRBV12-3/TRBV12-4|TRBJ2-1|-
CASTSLGVLTNEQFF
TGTGCCAGCACCTCCCTCGGGGTACTAACGAATGAGCAGTTCTTC
>few|TRBV3-1|TRBJ1-5|-
CASSQGTSTYSNQPQHF
TGTGCCAGCAGCCAAGGGACTTCAACCTATAGCAATCAGCCCCAGCATTTT
>few|TRBV5-1|TRBJ2-1|-
CASSLLGGNEQFF
TGCGCCAGCAGCTTGTTGGGTGGGAATGAGCAGTTCTTC
>few|TRBV30|TRBJ1-2|-
CAWSFAGSGYTF
TGTGCCTGGAGTTTTGCGGGTTCTGGCTACACCTTC
>-|TRBV11-2|TRBJ1-1|-
CASSLERNTEAFF
TGTGCCAGCAGCTTAGAGAGAAACACTGAAGCTTTCTTT
>-|TRBV25-1|TRBJ1-2|TRBD1
CASSGQGPGYTF
TGTGCCAGCAGTGGACAGGGACCTGGCTACACCTTC
>-|TRBV12-3/TRBV12-4|TRBJ1-2|-
CASRAHGGYTF
TGTGCCAGCAGAGCCCACGGGGGCTACACCTTC